This T cell receptor beta chain was profiled in a study of technical replicates of blood from a handful of donors. Sequencing used immunoSEQ multiplex PCR; TCRdb keeps in-frame clones, though not all of them. This table holds 65,000 to 80,000 clones, 95% found once. Germline assignment: CDR1 WNHNN and CDR2 SYGVQD (reference sequence). This CDR3 comprises 13 residues. V was clipped by 5 bases and J by 3 bases; unmatched bases: 2. The chain has TRBV10-1 and TRBJ2-7; the match to TRBD1 covers 9 bases. Sequencing used T cells isolated from PBMCs. The sequence was obtained from a human donor in good health. CDR3 sequence reads: CASSLGQGYEQYF. The CDR3, as DNA: TGCGCCAGCAGTCTGGGACAGGGCTACGAGCAGTACTTC.